The clone carrying this T cell receptor beta chain was detected many times. As yet, its antigen is unknown. This CDR3 is built from 18 residues. V lost 1 base, J lost 0 bases, and 16 bases lay in between. Germline assignment: CDR1 SGHTA and CDR2 FQGTGA. This record comes from a study of T cell repertoires in cytomegalovirus infection. Study context: Public TCR beta signatures were indicative of both CMV infection and a matching HLA type. Overall study results and limits: Identification of carriers of CMV plus the relevant HLA was achieved through cumulative public TCR beta family frequency.

TCRdb re-derived calls from the reads in MiXCR, one entry per CDR3 protein. The sample gives 150,000 to 200,000 distinct CDR3 sequences, 28% of which show up once; 30% to 35% is in the top ten. The sequenced sample was PBMCs. V is TRBV7-3 and J is TRBJ1-5, with TRBD1 as a possible D gene (5 bases). The clonotype originates from a human donor in good health (CMV status not recorded). Some clones in this sample may be carry-over from other donors' samples. The CDR3 here is CASSLKGQGPNSNQPQHF. DNA of the CDR3: TGTGCCAGCAGCTTAAAGGGGCAGGGCCCTAATAGCAATCAGCCCCAGCATTTT.